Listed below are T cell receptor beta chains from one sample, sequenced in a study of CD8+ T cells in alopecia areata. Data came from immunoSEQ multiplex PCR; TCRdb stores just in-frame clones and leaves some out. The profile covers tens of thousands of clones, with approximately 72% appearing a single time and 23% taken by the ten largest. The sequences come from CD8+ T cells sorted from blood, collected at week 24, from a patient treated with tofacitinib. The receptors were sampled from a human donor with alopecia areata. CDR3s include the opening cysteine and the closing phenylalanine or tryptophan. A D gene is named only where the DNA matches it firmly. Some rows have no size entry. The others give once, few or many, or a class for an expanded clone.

CDR3: CASSLVVGGPETQYF
DNA: TGTGCCAGCAGCTTGGTGGTTGGGGGGCCAGAGACCCAGTACTTC
length: 15
J: TRBJ2-5
V: TRBV7-7
D: .
size: .

CDR3: CASSPGQDYGYTF
DNA: TGTGCCAGCAGTCCGGGACAGGACTATGGCTACACCTTC
length: 13
J: TRBJ1-2
V: TRBV28
D: TRBD1
size: few

CDR3: CASSRVYTGELFF
DNA: TGTGCCAGCAGCCGAGTTTACACCGGGGAGCTGTTTTTT
length: 13
J: TRBJ2-2
V: TRBV5-6
D: .
size: .

CDR3: CASSLLRVAYGYTF
DNA: TGTGCCAGCAGTTTACTCAGGGTGGCCTATGGCTACACCTTC
length: 14
J: TRBJ1-2
V: TRBV28
D: .
size: .

CDR3: CASSLVGRETQYF
DNA: TGCGCCAGCAGCTTGGTTGGGCGGGAGACCCAGTACTTC
length: 13
J: TRBJ2-5
V: TRBV5-1
D: .
size: once

CDR3: CASSIPRGGITGELFF
DNA: TGTGCCAGTAGTATCCCGCGGGGGGGCATCACCGGGGAGCTGTTTTTT
length: 16
J: TRBJ2-2
V: TRBV19
D: TRBD2
size: few

CDR3: CASSLGREGYGYTF
DNA: TGCGCCAGCAGCTTGGGCAGGGAAGGCTATGGCTACACCTTC
length: 14
J: TRBJ1-2
V: TRBV5-1
D: .
size: .

CDR3: CASSPRTPENTQYF
DNA: TGTGCCAGCAGCCCCCGTACTCCGGAGAATACGCAGTATTTT
length: 14
J: TRBJ2-3
V: TRBV7-9
D: .
size: .

CDR3: CASKSPRLGMNEQFF
DNA: TGTGCCAGCAAGTCGCCTAGACTAGGAATGAATGAGCAGTTCTTC
length: 15
J: TRBJ2-1
V: TRBV28
D: .
size: few

CDR3: CASSLGDRGNNEQFF
DNA: TGCGCCAGCAGCTTGGGGGACAGGGGAAACAATGAGCAGTTCTTC
length: 15
J: TRBJ2-1
V: TRBV5-1
D: TRBD1
size: .

CDR3: CASSEYSEQFF
DNA: TGTGCCAGCAGTGAATATTCTGAGCAGTTCTTC
length: 11
J: TRBJ2-1
V: TRBV25-1
D: .
size: few